This T cell receptor (beta chain) came from a study of blood T cell repertoires in COVID-19. On the study more broadly: The United States, Italy and Spain provided the acute and convalescent COVID-19 samples.

As handled by the study authors: Estimates of nucleated cell counts were drawn from the amplification of reference gene primers. Profiled with immunoSEQ multiplex PCR; TCRdb holds only in-frame clones, not every one. D and trimming were read from the DNA, whereas the V and J calls and clone size are those reported in that table. The profile shows about 74,000 clones, around nine tenths of them singletons. The CDR3 runs 16 residues. Trimming took off 3 bases at V and 1 base at J, with 15 bases between the two ends. Germline lookup yields CDR1 LNHDA and CDR2 SQIVND (reference sequence). Material for sequencing was peripheral blood. V usage is TRBV19 and J usage is TRBJ2-5; D possibly corresponds to TRBD2 (6 bases). The sequence derives from a human donor in a cohort sampled during active COVID-19. CDR3 region: CASSISRLAPQETQYF. DNA of the CDR3: TGTGCCAGTAGTATCAGTCGGCTAGCGCCCCAAGAGACCCAGTACTTC.